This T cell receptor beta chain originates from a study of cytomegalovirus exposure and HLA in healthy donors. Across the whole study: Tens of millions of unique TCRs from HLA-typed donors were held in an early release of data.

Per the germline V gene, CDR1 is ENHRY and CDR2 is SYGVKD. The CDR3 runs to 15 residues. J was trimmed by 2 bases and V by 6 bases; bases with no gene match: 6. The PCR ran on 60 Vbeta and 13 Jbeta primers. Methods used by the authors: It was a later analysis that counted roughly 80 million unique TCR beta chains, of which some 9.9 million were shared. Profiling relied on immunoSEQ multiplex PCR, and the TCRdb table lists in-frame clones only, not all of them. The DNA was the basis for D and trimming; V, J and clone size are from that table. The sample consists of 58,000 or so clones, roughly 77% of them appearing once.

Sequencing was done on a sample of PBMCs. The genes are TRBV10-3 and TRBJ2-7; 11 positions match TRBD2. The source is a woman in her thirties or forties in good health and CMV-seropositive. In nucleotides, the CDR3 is TGTGCCATCAGCCCCGGGACTAGCGGTACCTACGAGCAGTACTTC. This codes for CAISPGTSGTYEQYF.